This is a list of T cell receptor beta chains from one sample in a study of control samples from healthy donors and cancer patients. Using immunoSEQ multiplex PCR, the repertoire was profiled, and TCRdb retains in-frame clones only, with some absent. The top ten hold approximately 1.6% of the sample, which has 200,000 or so clones, roughly 94% seen once. Sequenced: blood. These receptors originate from a middle-aged man in good health. The CDR3 runs from the conserved cysteine through the conserved F or W. A D gene is named only where the DNA matches it firmly. Clone size is shown for a subset of rows, as once, few, many or a class of expanded clone.

TRBJ2-3,TRBV5-1,.,.,CASRGAVSTDTQYF,TGCGCCAGCAGAGGGGCGGTGAGCACAGATACGCAGTATTTT
TRBJ1-1,TRBV5-1,.,.,CASSGTGRANTEAFF,TGCGCCAGCAGCGGTACAGGGCGGGCTAACACTGAAGCTTTCTTT
TRBJ2-3,TRBV2,.,.,CASRYPSTDTQYF,TGTGCCAGCAGGTACCCTAGCACAGATACGCAGTATTTT
TRBJ1-2,TRBV27,.,.,CASSQYQIIGNYGYTF,TGTGCCAGCAGTCAATACCAGATAATCGGGAACTATGGCTACACCTTC
TRBJ2-1,TRBV2,TRBD2,.,CASTEAGSSYNEQFF,TGTGCCAGCACGGAAGCGGGGAGCTCCTACAATGAGCAGTTCTTC
TRBJ2-1,TRBV5-5,TRBD1,.,CASSPGQGSSYNEQFF,TGTGCCAGCAGCCCGGGACAGGGGAGCTCCTACAATGAGCAGTTCTTC
TRBJ1-3,TRBV5-1,TRBD1,.,CASSLAGTGGSGNTIYF,TGCGCCAGCAGCTTGGCCGGGACAGGGGGCTCTGGAAACACCATATATTTT
TRBJ2-1,TRBV25-1,.,.,CASSEFNEQFF,TGTGCCAGCAGTGAATTCAATGAGCAGTTCTTC
TRBJ1-4,TRBV30,.,once,CAWEPYSVGEKLFF,TGTGCCTGGGAACCTTATTCGGTGGGGGAAAAACTGTTTTTT
TRBJ1-2,TRBV5-6,TRBD1,.,CASGPGQGATRAGYTF,TGTGCCAGCGGACCGGGACAGGGGGCGACTAGGGCTGGCTACACCTTC
TRBJ1-5,TRBV10-2,.,.,CASSESSYNQPQHF,TGCGCCAGCAGTGAGTCGTCCTACAATCAGCCCCAGCATTTT
TRBJ1-2,TRBV2,TRBD1,.,CPSNSRTGDNYGYTF,TGTCCCTCAAACTCACGGACAGGAGATAACTATGGCTACACCTTC
TRBJ2-7,TRBV7-9,.,.,CASSRDTDEQYF,TGTGCCAGCAGCCGGGACACGGACGAGCAGTACTTC
TRBJ2-1,TRBV5-1,.,few,CASSAGQSGRDEQFF,TGCGCCAGCAGCGCAGGACAGTCGGGGAGGGATGAGCAGTTCTTC
TRBJ2-3,TRBV4-1,TRBD1,.,CASSQDRGQKEHTQYF,TGCGCCAGCAGCCAAGATAGGGGACAGAAGGAACATACGCAGTATTTT
TRBJ1-2,TRBV9,.,.,CASSVDTNYGYTF,TGTGCCAGCAGCGTGGACACCAACTATGGCTACACCTTC